This T cell receptor (beta chain) was captured in a study of blood T cell repertoires in COVID-19. Overall study context: Italy, Spain and the United States were the sources of the convalescent and acute COVID-19 samples. PBMCs, B-cell-depleted T cells, or T cells provided the cDNA or gDNA that made up the material.

Libraries were prepared by immunoSEQ multiplex PCR; TCRdb keeps only in-frame clonotypes and omits some of them. The sample contains approximately 140,000 clones, 80% to 90% of which appear only once. V dropped 1 base and J dropped 14 bases, with 18 bases sitting between them. CDR1 and CDR2 from the germline V gene are SEHNR and FQNEAQ (reference sequence). The CDR3 has 14 residues. V usage is TRBV7-9 and J usage is TRBJ2-1, with unresolved D. The sequenced material came from peripheral blood. The clonotype was recovered from a man aged 65 to 85 with acute or convalescent COVID-19. CDR3 DNA: TGTGCCAGCAGCTTAGTACTTGGGCGAGACACGGAGTTCTTC. Amino acids: CASSLVLGRDTEFF.